This T cell receptor beta chain stems from a study of blood T cell repertoires in COVID-19 (dated by TCRdb to the early 2020s). Notes on the research overall: Samples covering the acute and convalescent phases of COVID-19 were provided by collaborators in the United States, Italy and Spain. The prospective study material was composed of cDNA or gDNA derived from T cells, B-cell-depleted T cells, or PBMCs. The dataset comprised deeply sampled blood TCRbeta repertoires from subjects exposed to, actively infected with, or recovered from COVID-19. The repertoires were made available in a free public database intended to serve as a resource for research on the immune response to SARS-CoV-2. The samples were drawn from the first 160 participants of the ongoing ImmuneRACE study and from 950 to 1,500 subjects provided by 6 global collaborators. Nearly every sample came with metadata listing a de-identified subject ID, COVID-19 status, age in years and sex. HLA class I and class II types, where available, came from metadata supplied by the sample provider rather than from assay-based typing. Summary of the overall study and its limitations: The quantity of clinical and demographic metadata differed by source and by participant and was supplied without curation.

At one collaborating source in Seattle, patients were enrolled during active infection and were followed longitudinally through the course of disease. Collaborating institutions collected whole blood in K2EDTA tubes following their own protocols. Collaborator samples were shipped for TCRbeta analysis as frozen whole blood, isolated PBMCs, or DNA extracted from either sample type. Notes on this clone: Its recognized antigen is unknown. Per-base quality was not reported, and no clone a single base away is much larger than it.

The CDR3 contains 14 residues, cysteine and phenylalanine counted. The kept DNA is CDR3 alone, 42 bases in frame from the first base. Trimmed from V: 8 bases; trimmed from J: 1 base; junction bases lacking a gene match: 6. Sequences SGHAT (CDR1) and FQDESV (CDR2) are obtained from the germline V gene (reference sequence). TCRbeta CDR3 regions were amplified from genomic DNA using the immunoSEQ Assay, a bias-controlled multiplex PCR. Processing in the source paper ran as follows. The number of nucleated cells in each sample was estimated from the amplification of reference gene primers within the assay. To quantify the absolute abundance of each unique TCRbeta CDR3 rearrangement, sequence reads were collapsed and filtered. For each sample, productive Simpson clonality was calculated by taking the square root of Simpson's diversity index across productive rearrangements. TCRdb holds this immuneACCESS table with in-frame rearrangements only. Some clones are missing; in checked studies, unresolved V genes explain under half, and the rest has no known cause. V and J calls and clone size are given by that table; D and trimming were obtained from the DNA. The sample yields more than 200,000 clones; 84% were counted once. The top ten clonotypes cover 10% to 13% of the sample.

The chain is made from TRBV11-1 and TRBJ1-1; 8 bases in the junction line up with TRBD1. Material: peripheral blood. The source is a woman over 75 with COVID-19, enrolled during active disease. The nucleotide sequence reads as follows: TGTGCCAGCGCCCAACAGGGGGGGAACACTGAAGCTTTCTTT. The resulting protein is CASAQQGGNTEAFF.